The sequence of this TCR beta chain was determined in a study of cytomegalovirus exposure and HLA in healthy donors (dated by TCRdb to 2016 to 2017). Describing the broader study: According to a later analysis, one platform produced both the 120 validation repertoires and the approximately 670 repertoires of the first cohort. The study was designed to test whether signatures of past pathogen exposure could be identified by cataloging public T cell receptors. A separate validation cohort of roughly 130 different subjects was used in addition to the approximately 670-subject first cohort. To predict cytomegalovirus infection status, the study brought together high-throughput TCR immunosequencing, statistical association of individual TCRs with disease status, and machine learning.

Comments on this clone: This receptor's antigen is unknown. No qualities accompany the bases; no much larger clone lies one base away.

Points the paper makes about the study in general: It was suggested by the authors that the approach could potentially be generalized to other disease states and immunological phenotypes. Most TCR sequences were observed very rarely across donors, whereas some public TCRs were present in many individuals. The classifier was reported to diagnose cytomegalovirus status with high specificity and sensitivity in both the original and validation cohorts. The validation cohort had no HLA typing available for a later analysis, so co-occurrence within that cohort was assessed over all 120 or so repertoires. In vitro tests confirmed that a few of the cytomegalovirus-associated TCR beta chains recognize cytomegalovirus antigens. The study listed 170 or so TCR beta chains as associated with cytomegalovirus. Subsequent analysis determined that TCRs grouped into clusters in the first cohort also showed a tendency toward co-occurrence across the approximately 120 validation repertoires, and approximately 94% of cluster scores exceeded 0.

V gives up 4 bases and J gives up 0 bases, and the segment between their germline ends measures 19 bases. The CDR3 sequence holds 17 residues, the cysteine and phenylalanine included. Just CDR3 DNA is preserved here, 51 bases in frame from base 1. As encoded in the germline V gene, CDR1 is MGHRA while CDR2 is YSYEKL. Donors formed part of the validation cohort, which comprised fewer than 150 subjects and was distinct from the first cohort of 550 to 850 subjects. Preparation of the library involved the immunoSEQ multiplex PCR assay. Per the authors' processing: To diagnose cytomegalovirus status from the catalog of TCR beta chain sequences, a statistical classification framework was built. TCRdb stores this immuneACCESS table with in-frame sequences only. Part of the clones is absent; in the studies checked, under half of the shortfall reflects unresolved V genes, and no reason is known for the rest. From that table come the V and J calls and clone size; the DNA was used to work out D and trimming. The sample contains some 350,000 clones, roughly 87% of them found a single time. The ten top clones hold roughly 1.2% of the sample.

Sequencing used PBMCs. The sequence was collected from a woman aged 30 to 39 in good health and CMV-seropositive. Here the chain combines TRBV4-1 and TRBJ2-7; a weak D assignment points to TRBD2 (7 bases agree). At the DNA level, the sequence is TGCGCCAGCAGCCCTGGGGGGGCCCGTTCGAGCTCCTACGAGCAGTACTTC. This encodes CASSPGGARSSSYEQYF.